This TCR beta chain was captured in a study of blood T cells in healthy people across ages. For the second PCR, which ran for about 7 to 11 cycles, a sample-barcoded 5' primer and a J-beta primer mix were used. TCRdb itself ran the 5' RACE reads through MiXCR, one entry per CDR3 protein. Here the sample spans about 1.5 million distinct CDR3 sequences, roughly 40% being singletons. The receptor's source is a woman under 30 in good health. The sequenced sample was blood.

The CDR3 region is CASSVGQGVYGYTF. For the CDR3, the DNA is TGCGCCAGCAGCGTGGGACAGGGGGTCTATGGCTACACCTTC. The chain couples TRBV5-1 to TRBJ1-2, with 11 nucleotides matching TRBD1. J lost 4 bases, V lost 4 bases, and 3 bases had no gene match. The germline V gene has CDR1 SGHRS and CDR2 YFSETQ. The CDR3 is made up of 14 amino acids.